The 24 T cell receptor beta chains below were found in one sample sequenced in a study of OX40 agonist ivuxolimab in advanced cancers. Sequenced by immunoSEQ multiplex PCR; TCRdb stores in-frame clones only, minus some. This table has 65,000 to 90,000 clones, 80% to 90% appearing once. The source material was CD4+ or CD8+ T cells sorted from blood, sampled in a trial of the OX40 agonist ivuxolimab. These receptors were obtained from an adult with an advanced solid tumor such as melanoma, head and neck, liver or kidney cancer.

The chain carries TRBV5-4 and TRBJ2-5, with TRBD2 matching 15 bases. The J call is uncertain, as TRBJ2-7 better fits the DNA end. CDR1 and CDR2 (germline): SGHNT, YYREEE (reference sequence). The CDR3 has 17 residues. CDR3 in DNA: TGTGCCAGCAGCGAGCCGGGACTAGCGGGGGGTGGCTACGAGCAGTACTTC. Translated, it gives CASSEPGLAGGGYEQYF.

This chain connects TRBV5-1 to TRBJ2-7; tentatively, D is TRBD2 (5 bases). Germline CDR1 SGHRS, CDR2 YFSETQ. Trimming removed 4 bases from V and 0 bases from J, with 14 bases in between. CDR3 length: 15 residues. Written as DNA, the CDR3 is TGCGCCAGCAGCGGCGGCCCGGGGAGCTCCTACGAGCAGTACTTC. Translating gives CASSGGPGSSYEQYF.

The V and J genes are TRBV7-9 and TRBJ2-7, with D unresolved. The CDR3 sequence is 14 residues long. V shed 5 bases and J shed 2 bases, with 13 bases lying between them. The germline gives CDR1 SEHNR, CDR2 FQNEAQ (reference sequence). The DNA for the CDR3 is TGTGCCAGCAGCCTCGGTATACACCCCTACGAGCAGTACTTC. Translating gives CASSLGIHPYEQYF.

The chain employs TRBV5-8 and TRBJ1-5, with 7 bases identical to TRBD1. Trimming removed 6 bases from V and 2 bases from J; junction bases left unmatched: 8. Germline assignment: CDR1 SGHTS and CDR2 YDEGEE. The CDR3 consists of 15 residues. The CDR3: CASNLQGVGNQPQHF. DNA for the CDR3: TGTGCCAGCAACCTCCAGGGGGTTGGCAATCAGCCCCAGCATTTT.

The chain carries TRBV7-8 and TRBJ1-1; 9 bases are shared with TRBD1. Germline V gene lookup returns CDR1 SGHVS and CDR2 FQNEAQ. V was pared by 1 base and J by 4 bases, with 10 bases of the junction left unmatched. CDR3 length: 17 amino acids. This CDR3 is CASSLVVGGQGGTEAFF. The CDR3 DNA reads as TGTGCCAGCAGCTTAGTGGTGGGGGGACAGGGTGGCACTGAAGCTTTCTTT.

CDR3 sequence reads: CASSLPGGNYGYTF. CDR3 nucleotides: TGTGCCAGCAGCCTTCCAGGGGGTAACTATGGCTACACCTTC. V usage is TRBV7-9 and J usage is TRBJ1-2; 7 bases agree with TRBD1. This CDR3 is 14 amino acids long. Trimming cost V 5 bases and J 1 base; bases outside gene matches: 4. Germline-derived CDR1 and CDR2 are SEHNR and FQNEAQ (reference sequence).

This chain links TRBV2 with TRBJ2-7, with D perhaps TRBD1 (6 bases). This CDR3 contains 14 residues. Germline CDR1 reads SNHLY; CDR2 reads FYNNEI. Trimming pared 6 bases from V and 6 bases from J, leaving 18 bases between. The CDR3 protein is CASRSRDTLGEQYF. The CDR3 coding sequence is TGTGCCAGCAGGTCCCGGGACACCCTCGGCGAGCAGTACTTC.

The chain combines TRBV6-1 with TRBJ1-4; 7 bases map to TRBD1. CDR3 size: 15 residues. Germline loops: CDR1 MNHNS, CDR2 SASEGT. The V segment lost 5 bases and the J segment 7 bases; nucleotides outside the gene matches: 10. The CDR3 loop reads CASSPIQGRGEKLFF. DNA for the CDR3: TGTGCCAGCAGTCCGATACAGGGGAGGGGTGAAAAACTGTTTTTT.

The J gene is TRBJ1-2, the V gene TRBV9, with a weak D call TRBD1 (5 bases). The CDR3 has 15 residues. V was pared by 4 bases and J by 4 bases, with 17 bases between. Germline-derived CDR1 and CDR2 are SGDLS and YYNGEE. Here the CDR3 DNA reads TGTGCCAGCAGCCCCACCGGGCAGGACATCTATGGCTACACCTTC. Protein product: CASSPTGQDIYGYTF.

V gene TRBV19 combines with J gene TRBJ2-6; D assignment may be TRBD1 or TRBD2 (5 bases each). The germline V gene encodes CDR1 LNHDA and CDR2 SQIVND (reference sequence). The CDR3 is 17 residues long. V was cut by 3 bases and J by 0 bases, with 12 bases left in between. The CDR3 DNA is TGTGCCAGTAGTATTAAGAAGGGGACCTCTGGGGCCAACGTCCTGACTTTC. It translates to CASSIKKGTSGANVLTF.

This chain uses TRBV19 with TRBJ2-6; perhaps TRBD2 as D (5 bases). V gave up 3 bases and J gave up 1 base, with 7 bases separating them. Germline V gives CDR1 LNHDA, CDR2 SQIVND (reference sequence). The CDR3 has 15 amino acids. The CDR3 loop is CASSIPGSGANVLTF. CDR3 DNA: TGTGCCAGTAGTATTCCGGGGTCTGGGGCCAACGTCCTGACTTTC.

This chain joins TRBV10-3 and TRBJ2-2; D is possibly TRBD1 or TRBD2 (6 bases each). From germline, CDR1 is ENHRY and CDR2 SYGVKD. There are 16 residues in the CDR3. V was shortened by 8 bases and J by 4 bases, with 20 bases between the two germline ends. In DNA, the CDR3 is TGTGCCATCCGGATCACTGGCACGGGGGCCACCGGGGAGCTGTTTTTT. Its protein product is CAIRITGTGATGELFF.

J is TRBJ2-3 and V is TRBV18; D remains unclear. This CDR3 is built from 17 residues. Germline CDR1 KGHSH, CDR2 LQKENI. The V end was cut by 2 bases, the J end by 1 base, with 16 bases between. CDR3 residues: CASSPWALLEGTDTQYF. CDR3 DNA sequence: TGTGCCAGCTCACCATGGGCGCTCCTGGAAGGCACAGATACGCAGTATTTT. Combining the CDR3 with reference TRBV18 and TRBJ2-3 gives the whole variable domain NAGVMQNPRHLVRRRGQEARLRCSPMKGHSHVYWYRQLPEEGLKFMVYLQKENIIDESGMPKERFSAEFPKEGPSILRIQQVVRGDSAAYFCASSPWALLEGTDTQYFGPGTRLTVL.

The chain employs TRBV5-8 and TRBJ2-3; D not resolved. The CDR3 consists of 16 residues. Trimming took 1 base from V and 4 from J, leaving 16 bases between them. Germline V gene sequence: CDR1 SGHTS, CDR2 YDEGEE. DNA of the CDR3: TGTGCCAGCAGCTTGAGGGTTAGCTGGTATGCAGATACGCAGTATTTT. It encodes CASSLRVSWYADTQYF.

CDR3 sequence reads: CASRTTRQETQYF. The CDR3 DNA is TGTGCCAGCAGGACGACACGTCAAGAGACCCAGTACTTC. The rearrangement joins TRBV2 to TRBJ2-5; D gene unclear. CDR3 length: 13 amino acids. Trimming took off 6 bases at V and 2 bases at J, with 10 bases between the two ends. Germline V gene lookup returns CDR1 SNHLY and CDR2 FYNNEI. Variable domain in full (rest from reference TRBV2 and TRBJ2-5): EPEVTQTPSHQVTQMGQEVILRCVPISNHLYFYWYRQILGQKVEFLVSFYNNEISEKSEIFDDQFSVERPDGSNFTLKIRSTKLEDSAMYFCASRTTRQETQYFGPGTRLLVL.

This chain joins TRBV19 and TRBJ2-2; a weak D match, TRBD1 (6 bases). The CDR3 runs to 13 residues. Trimming shortened V by 5 bases and J by 7 bases, and 11 bases separated the two germline ends. Germline values: CDR1 LNHDA, CDR2 SQIVND (reference sequence). CDR3 sequence reads: CASSRQGSGELFF. CDR3 sequence (DNA): TGTGCCAGTAGTCGGCAGGGGAGCGGGGAGCTGTTTTTT.

V usage is TRBV5-1 and J usage is TRBJ2-3, with 8 positions matching TRBD2. This CDR3 contains 15 residues. CDR1 and CDR2 (germline): SGHRS, YFSETQ. J gave up 2 bases and V 2 bases, and 4 bases lay outside the gene matches. CDR3 loop: CASSFSGVYTDTQYF. CDR3 in DNA: TGCGCCAGCAGCTTTAGCGGGGTCTACACAGATACGCAGTATTTT.

The chain couples TRBV14 to TRBJ2-1; the match to TRBD2 covers 9 bases. The germline CDR1 and CDR2 sequences are SGHDN and FVKESK. V gave up 2 bases and J gave up 7 bases; unmatched junction bases: 18. The CDR3 is 19 residues long. The CDR3 bases are TGTGCCAGCAGCCAACGACCGCCGGGACTAGCCAGTGGGAGAAATGAGCAGTTCTTC. Amino acid sequence: CASSQRPPGLASGRNEQFF.

This clone was counted a single time. CDR3 amino acids: CASSLREFPDTQYF. The CDR3 nucleotides read TGCGCCAGCAGCCTACGGGAATTCCCAGATACGCAGTATTTT. V is TRBV5-1 and J is TRBJ2-3; TRBD2 might be the D (5 bases). The CDR3 is made up of 14 amino acids. The V gene's germline CDR1 is SGHRS and CDR2 YFSETQ. V lost 4 bases, J lost 4 bases, and 13 bases lay in between.

This clone was seen just once. The genes are TRBV15 and TRBJ2-7; tentatively, D is TRBD2 (5 bases). The length of the CDR3 is 13 residues. Germline CDR1 reads LNHNV; CDR2 reads YYDKDF (reference sequence). Trimming removed 1 base from V and 2 bases from J, with 6 bases in between. The CDR3 protein is CATSRGLPYEQYF. The CDR3 DNA reads as TGTGCCACCAGCAGAGGACTACCCTACGAGCAGTACTTC. Drawing the rest from reference TRBV15 and TRBJ2-7, the complete variable domain is DAMVIQNPRYQVTQFGKPVTLSCSQTLNHNVMYWYQQKSSQAPKLLFHYYDKDFNNEADTPDNFQSRRPNTSFCFLDIRSPGLGDTAMYLCATSRGLPYEQYFGPGTRLTVT.

V and J are TRBV5-6 and TRBJ1-2, with TRBD1 as a possible D gene (5 bases). V was cut by 4 bases and J by 9 bases, with 19 bases left in between. The CDR3 totals 14 residues. Germline loops: CDR1 SGHDT, CDR2 YYEEEE. The CDR3 nucleotides read TGTGCCAGCAGCCCGGGGCGGAGGGAGCGGAGCTACACCTTC. Its translation is CASSPGRRERSYTF. Full variable domain (rest looked up from reference TRBV5-6 and TRBJ1-2): DAGVTQSPTHLIKTRGQQVTLRCSPKSGHDTVSWYQQALGQGPQFIFQYYEEEERQRGNFPDRFSGHQFPNYSSELNVNALLLGDSALYLCASSPGRRERSYTFGSGTRLTVV.

Here the CDR3 reads CASSLRQINEKLFF. CDR3 nucleotides: TGTGCCAGCAGCTTACGGCAAATAAATGAAAAACTGTTTTTT. The chain links TRBV7-2 to TRBJ1-4, with D unclear. Trimming pared 2 bases from V and 5 bases from J, leaving 9 bases between. The CDR3 has 14 residues. Germline V gene data show CDR1 as SGHTA and CDR2 as FQGNSA.

The V and J genes are TRBV1 and TRBJ2-6. Gene TRBJ2-7 matches the end of the DNA better, so the J call may be wrong. TRBV1 is classified as a pseudogene. This CDR3 has 14 amino acids. The DNA for the CDR3 is TGCACCAGCAGCCAACGGGACGGTTTGGTCGAGCAGTACTTC. It yields the protein CTSSQRDGLVEQYF.

V gene TRBV27 combines with J gene TRBJ1-4, with TRBD1 matching over 9 bases. There are 15 residues in the CDR3. Trimming removed 4 bases from V and 6 bases from J; junction bases left unmatched: 6. Germline CDR1 and CDR2: MNHEY and SMNVEV (reference sequence). The CDR3 loop reads CASSSGQGRYEKLFF. Here the CDR3 DNA reads TGTGCCAGCAGTTCAGGACAGGGGCGGTATGAAAAACTGTTTTTT.